Each of the 9 T cell receptor beta chains below was sequenced from the same sample in a study of T cell clones after liver transplantation. The table came from immunoSEQ multiplex PCR; TCRdb's copy has only in-frame clones and leaves some out. The table lists tens of thousands of clones, 71% of them singletons, with roughly 15% in the top ten. The input for sequencing was CD4+ T cells from blood, taken before liver transplant. Source of these receptors: a human donor who received a liver transplant.

This chain links TRBV5-1 with TRBJ2-2; TRBD1 is a possible D gene (6 bases). Germline assignment: CDR1 SGHRS and CDR2 YFSETQ. CDR3 length equals 16 residues. Trimming removed 5 bases from V and 0 bases from J, with 14 bases in between. CDR3 DNA sequence: TGCGCCAGCAGGTCAGGGGCCGGTTCGAACACCGGGGAGCTGTTTTTT. Its translation is CASRSGAGSNTGELFF.

CDR3 sequence reads: CASSPGQGIAGSYNEQFF. CDR3 coding DNA: TGTGCCAGCAGCCCGGGACAGGGAATAGCGGGATCTTACAATGAGCAGTTCTTC. The J gene is TRBJ2-1, the V gene TRBV5-6, with D tentatively TRBD1 (9 bases). The CDR3 is 18 residues long. In germline, CDR1 is SGHDT, CDR2 YYEEEE. V lost 4 bases and J lost 4, with 24 bases in between.

This chain joins TRBV4-2 and TRBJ2-7; TRBD1 might be the D (5 bases). The CDR3 runs to 15 residues. Germline V CDR1 and CDR2: LGHNA, YNFKEQ. V was pared by 4 bases and J by 3 bases, with 16 bases between. The CDR3 here is CASSLSVGAGYEQYF. The CDR3 bases are TGTGCCAGCAGCCTATCGGTAGGGGCCGGCTACGAGCAGTACTTC.

This chain uses TRBV28 with TRBJ2-2; 8 nucleotides agree with TRBD2. Germline assignment: CDR1 MDHEN and CDR2 SYDVKM. The length of the CDR3 is 15 residues. CDR3 coding DNA: TGTGTTAGCATGGCGGGGGGCCTGGACACCGGGGAGCTGTTTTTT. Translated, it gives CVSMAGGLDTGELFF. Complete variable domain (other parts from reference TRBV28 and TRBJ2-2): DVKVTQSSRYLVKRTGEKVFLECVQDMDHENMFWYRQDPGLGLRLIYFSYDVKMKEKGDIPEGYSVSREKKERFSLILESASTNQTSMYLCVSMAGGLDTGELFFGEGSRLTVL.

The chain is built from TRBV29-1 and TRBJ2-7; D is possibly TRBD2 (6 bases). Trimming stripped 5 bases from V and 1 base from J, with 9 bases between. Germline V gives CDR1 SQVTM, CDR2 ANQGSEA. This CDR3 comprises 12 residues. In nucleotides, the CDR3 is TGCAGCGTTAGTGGGGGGTCCTACGAGCAGTACTTC. It yields the protein CSVSGGSYEQYF.

The chain recombines TRBV20-1 with TRBJ1-2; 7 positions agree with TRBD1. Per the germline V gene, CDR1 is DFQATT and CDR2 is SNEGSKA (reference sequence). The CDR3 runs 10 residues. Trimming cost V 3 bases and J 12 bases; bases outside gene matches: 4. The CDR3 nucleotides are TGCAGTGCTAGGGACAGGTTCGACACCTTC. It is translated as CSARDRFDTF.

This chain links TRBV6-5 with TRBJ1-2; 8 positions match TRBD1. Germline CDR1 reads MNHEY; CDR2 reads SVGAGI. This CDR3 is 16 amino acids long. J was trimmed by 4 bases and V by 3 bases; bases with no gene match: 10. As DNA, the CDR3 is TGTGCCAGCAGTTATTCTAGGTCGGACAGGGCCTATGGCTACACCTTC. Protein: CASSYSRSDRAYGYTF.

This clone was counted many times. V usage is TRBV6-1 and J usage is TRBJ2-7, with D possibly matching TRBD1 (6 bases). Germline assignment: CDR1 MNHNS and CDR2 SASEGT. The CDR3 is 15 amino acids. The V end was cut by 5 bases, the J end by 6 bases, with 20 bases between. As DNA, the CDR3 is TGTGCCAGCAGTCAGGTTAACAAGGGGGACGCCGAGCAGTACTTC. Its translation is CASSQVNKGDAEQYF.

This chain links TRBV2 with TRBJ1-5, with 10 bases that match TRBD1. V lost 6 bases, J lost 4 bases, and 0 bases stayed unmatched. Per germline, CDR1 SNHLY and CDR2 FYNNEI. The length of the CDR3 is 13 residues. As DNA, the CDR3 is TGTGCCAGCAGGGACAGGGGGAATCAGCCCCAGCATTTT. Translated: CASRDRGNQPQHF.